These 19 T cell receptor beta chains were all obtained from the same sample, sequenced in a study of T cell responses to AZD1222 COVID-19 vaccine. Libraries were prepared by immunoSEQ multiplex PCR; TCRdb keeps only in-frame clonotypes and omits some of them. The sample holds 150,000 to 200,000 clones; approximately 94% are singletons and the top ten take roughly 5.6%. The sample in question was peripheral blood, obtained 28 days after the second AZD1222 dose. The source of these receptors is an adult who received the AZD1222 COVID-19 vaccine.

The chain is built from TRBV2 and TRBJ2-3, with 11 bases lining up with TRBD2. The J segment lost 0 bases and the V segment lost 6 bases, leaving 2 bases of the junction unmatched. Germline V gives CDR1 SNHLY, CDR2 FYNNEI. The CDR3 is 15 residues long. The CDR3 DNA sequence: TGTGCCAGCAGGCGACTAGCGGGGAGCACAGATACGCAGTATTTT. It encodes CASRRLAGSTDTQYF. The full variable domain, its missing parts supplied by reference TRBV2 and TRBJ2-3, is EPEVTQTPSHQVTQMGQEVILRCVPISNHLYFYWYRQILGQKVEFLVSFYNNEISEKSEIFDDQFSVERPDGSNFTLKIRSTKLEDSAMYFCASRRLAGSTDTQYFGPGTRLTVL.

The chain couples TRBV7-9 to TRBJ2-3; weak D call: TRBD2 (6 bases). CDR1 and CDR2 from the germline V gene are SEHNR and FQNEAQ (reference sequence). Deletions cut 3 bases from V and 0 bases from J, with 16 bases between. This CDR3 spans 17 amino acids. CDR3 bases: TGTGCCAGCAGCTTCCGAGCGTTGGGGGGTAGCACAGATACGCAGTATTTT. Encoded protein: CASSFRALGGSTDTQYF.

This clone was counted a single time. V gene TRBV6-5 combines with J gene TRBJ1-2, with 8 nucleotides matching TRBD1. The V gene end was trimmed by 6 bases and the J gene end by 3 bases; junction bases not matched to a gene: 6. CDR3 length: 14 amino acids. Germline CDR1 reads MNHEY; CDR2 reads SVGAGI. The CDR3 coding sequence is TGTGCCAGCAGCCTCAGGGGGCGTTACTATGGCTACACCTTC. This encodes CASSLRGRYYGYTF.

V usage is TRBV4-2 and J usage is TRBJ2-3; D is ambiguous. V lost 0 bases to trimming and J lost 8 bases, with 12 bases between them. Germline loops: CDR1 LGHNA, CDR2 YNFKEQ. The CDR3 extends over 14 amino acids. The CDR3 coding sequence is TGTGCCAGCAGCCAAGACTGGCCCCAAGGTACGCAGTATTTT. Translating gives CASSQDWPQGTQYF.

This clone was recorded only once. CDR3 DNA sequence: TGTGCCAGTAACCCTTCTTGGGCAGGATCGAACACTGAAGCTTTCTTT. This translates into CASNPSWAGSNTEAFF. The rearrangement uses TRBV19 and TRBJ1-1; D is undetermined. Trimming stripped 7 bases from V and 1 base from J, with 19 bases between. The CDR3 runs 16 residues. Looked up from germline, CDR1 is LNHDA and CDR2 is SQIVND (reference sequence).

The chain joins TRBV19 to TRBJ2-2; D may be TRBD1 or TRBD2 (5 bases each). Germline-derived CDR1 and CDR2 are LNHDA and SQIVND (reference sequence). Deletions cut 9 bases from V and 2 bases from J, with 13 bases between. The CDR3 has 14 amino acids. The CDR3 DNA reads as TGTGCCAGCAAACCGGGGCCCAACACCGGGGAGCTGTTTTTT. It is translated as CASKPGPNTGELFF.

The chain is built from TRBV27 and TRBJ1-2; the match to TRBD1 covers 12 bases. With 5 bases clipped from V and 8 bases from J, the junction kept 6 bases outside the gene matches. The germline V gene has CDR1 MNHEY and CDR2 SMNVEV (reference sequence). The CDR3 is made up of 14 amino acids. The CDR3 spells CASSAGQGAGGYTF. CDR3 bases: TGTGCCAGCAGTGCGGGACAGGGGGCGGGCGGCTACACCTTC.

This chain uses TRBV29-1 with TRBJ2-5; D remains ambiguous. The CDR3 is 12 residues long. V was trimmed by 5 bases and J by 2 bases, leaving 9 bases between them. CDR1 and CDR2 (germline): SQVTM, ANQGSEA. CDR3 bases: TGCAGCGTTTCCTTGACACAAGAGACCCAGTACTTC. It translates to CSVSLTQETQYF.

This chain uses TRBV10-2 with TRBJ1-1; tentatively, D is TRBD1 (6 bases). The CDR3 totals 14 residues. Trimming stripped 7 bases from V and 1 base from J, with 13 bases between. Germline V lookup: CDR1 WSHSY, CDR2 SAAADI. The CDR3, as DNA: TGCGCCAGCACCGGAACAGGGACGAACACTGAAGCTTTCTTT. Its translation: CASTGTGTNTEAFF.

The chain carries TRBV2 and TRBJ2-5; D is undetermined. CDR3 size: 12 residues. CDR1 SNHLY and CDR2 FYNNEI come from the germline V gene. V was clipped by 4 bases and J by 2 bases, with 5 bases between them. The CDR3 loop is CASSGLQETQYF. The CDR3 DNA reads TGTGCCAGCAGTGGTCTACAAGAGACCCAGTACTTC.

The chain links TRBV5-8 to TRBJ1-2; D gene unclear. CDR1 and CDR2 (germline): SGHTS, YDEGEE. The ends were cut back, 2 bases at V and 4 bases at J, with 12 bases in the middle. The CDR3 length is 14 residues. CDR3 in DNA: TGTGCCAGCAGCTTTAGGCAGACTCTCTATGGCTACACCTTC. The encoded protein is CASSFRQTLYGYTF.

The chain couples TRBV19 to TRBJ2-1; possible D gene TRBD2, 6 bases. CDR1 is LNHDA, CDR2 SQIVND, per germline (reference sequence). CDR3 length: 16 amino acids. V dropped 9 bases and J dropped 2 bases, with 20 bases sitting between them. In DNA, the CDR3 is TGTGCCAGCGCTCTCCGTCGGGACTCGACCTACAATGAGCAGTTCTTC. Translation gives CASALRRDSTYNEQFF.

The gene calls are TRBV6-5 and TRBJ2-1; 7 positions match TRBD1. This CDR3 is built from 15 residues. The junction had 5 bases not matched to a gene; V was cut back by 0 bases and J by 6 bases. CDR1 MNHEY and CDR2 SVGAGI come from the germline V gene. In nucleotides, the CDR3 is TGTGCCAGCAGTTACTCGAATCAGGGGGTCAATGAGCAGTTCTTC. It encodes CASSYSNQGVNEQFF.

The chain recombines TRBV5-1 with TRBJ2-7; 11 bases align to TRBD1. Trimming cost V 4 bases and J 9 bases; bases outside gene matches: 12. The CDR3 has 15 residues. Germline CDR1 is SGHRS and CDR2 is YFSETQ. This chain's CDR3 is CASSPGDRGSDVQYF. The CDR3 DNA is TGCGCCAGCAGCCCGGGGGACAGGGGGTCGGATGTGCAGTACTTC.

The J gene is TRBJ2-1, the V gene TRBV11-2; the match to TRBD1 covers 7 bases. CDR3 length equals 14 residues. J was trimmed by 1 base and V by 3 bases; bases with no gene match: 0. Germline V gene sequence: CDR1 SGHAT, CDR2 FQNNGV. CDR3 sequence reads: CASSFRGSYNEQFF. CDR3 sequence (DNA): TGTGCCAGCAGCTTCAGGGGGTCCTACAATGAGCAGTTCTTC.

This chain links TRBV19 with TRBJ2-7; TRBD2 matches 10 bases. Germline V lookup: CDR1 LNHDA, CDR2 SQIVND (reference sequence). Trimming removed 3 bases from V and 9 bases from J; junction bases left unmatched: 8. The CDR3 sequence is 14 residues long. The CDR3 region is CASSISSGSPGQYF. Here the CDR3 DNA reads TGTGCCAGTAGTATTTCTAGCGGGAGCCCTGGGCAGTACTTC. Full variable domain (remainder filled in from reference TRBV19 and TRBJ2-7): DGGITQSPKYLFRKEGQNVTLSCEQNLNHDAMYWYRQDPGQGLRLIYYSQIVNDFQKGDIAEGYSVSREKKESFPLTVTSAQKNPTAFYLCASSISSGSPGQYFGPGTRLTVT.

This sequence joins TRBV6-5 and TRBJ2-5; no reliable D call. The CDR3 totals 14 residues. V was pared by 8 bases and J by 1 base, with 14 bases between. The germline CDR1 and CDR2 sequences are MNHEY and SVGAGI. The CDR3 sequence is CASVFQSLQETQYF. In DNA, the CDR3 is TGTGCCAGCGTTTTTCAGTCCCTCCAAGAGACCCAGTACTTC.

The CDR3 protein is CASSQAGSPLHF. In nucleotides, the CDR3 is TGTGCCAGCAGCCAAGCGGGCTCACCCCTCCACTTT. The chain links TRBV3-1 (or the pseudogene TRBV3-2) to TRBJ1-6; D remains unclear. The CDR3 covers 12 residues. Germline V lookup: CDR1 LGHDT, CDR2 YNNKEL (reference sequence). V lost 1 base, J lost 10 bases, and 5 bases lay in between.

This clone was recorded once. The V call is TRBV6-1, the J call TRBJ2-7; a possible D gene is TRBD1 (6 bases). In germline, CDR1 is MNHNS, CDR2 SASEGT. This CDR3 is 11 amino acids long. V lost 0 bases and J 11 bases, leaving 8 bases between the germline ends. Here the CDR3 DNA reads TGTGCCAGCAGTGAAGCTCAGGGGAAGTACTTC. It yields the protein CASSEAQGKYF.